Listed here are 12 T cell receptor beta chains from one sample, sequenced in a study of T-cell memory formation after mild COVID-19. TCRdb processed the 5' RACE reads anew with MiXCR; each CDR3 protein has one entry. Found here are 180,000 or so distinct CDR3 sequences, roughly 17% of them singletons; the top ten hold around 1.9%. The sequencing input was PBMCs or a T cell subset sorted from them (not recorded which). Receptors originate from an adult woman who had mild COVID-19 (a few samples of this study predate the infection). Cell type and time point are not known.

The V call is TRBV5-1, the J call TRBJ1-2; no firm D call. The V end lost 0 bases, the J end lost 2 bases, and 14 bases lay between the germline ends. The CDR3 sequence is 16 residues long. Per germline, CDR1 SGHRS and CDR2 YFSETQ. Written as DNA, the CDR3 is TGCGCCAGCAGCTTGGACGGAAACCCATCCAACTATGGCTACACCTTC. Encoded protein: CASSLDGNPSNYGYTF.

This clonotype was detected ten times or more. The rearrangement links TRBV12-3 or TRBV12-4 to TRBJ2-1; 8 nucleotides match TRBD2. The CDR3 covers 14 residues. The ends lost 5 bases at V and 4 bases at J; junction bases unmatched: 4. The CDR3 loop reads CASSLRGGYNEQFF. As DNA, the CDR3 is TGTGCCAGCAGTCTACGGGGGGGGTACAATGAGCAGTTCTTC.

This clonotype has more than one count but fewer than ten. The chain employs TRBV5-4 and TRBJ1-1; D gene ambiguous. The V end was cut by 4 bases, the J end by 9 bases, with 16 bases between. Germline V gene sequence: CDR1 SGHNT, CDR2 YYREEE (reference sequence). This CDR3 has 13 residues. The CDR3 here is CASSTLPTEKAFF. The CDR3 nucleotides read TGTGCCAGCAGCACACTCCCGACCGAGAAAGCTTTCTTT.

This clonotype was seen only a few times. V usage is TRBV6-5 and J usage is TRBJ2-7; 7 nucleotides line up with TRBD1. The V gene's germline CDR1 is MNHEY and CDR2 SVGAGI. V lost 6 bases, J lost 2 bases, and 10 bases stayed unmatched. The CDR3 is 15 residues long. CDR3 residues: CASSIDREQTYEQYF. The CDR3 coding sequence is TGTGCCAGCAGCATTGACAGGGAACAAACCTACGAGCAGTACTTC.

The chain joins TRBV24-1 to TRBJ1-5; no clear D gene. This CDR3 has 15 amino acids. Germline loops: CDR1 KGHDR, CDR2 SFDVKD. Trimming pared 5 bases from V and 1 base from J, leaving 11 bases between. The CDR3 here is CATSASLGSNQPQHF. In DNA form, the CDR3 reads TGTGCCACCAGTGCCTCCCTAGGAAGCAATCAGCCCCAGCATTTT.

This clonotype was counted many times. The genes are TRBV5-1 and TRBJ2-7; no clear D gene. V lost 0 bases and J 7 bases, leaving 5 bases between the germline ends. Germline V lookup: CDR1 SGHRS, CDR2 YFSETQ. The CDR3 runs to 11 residues. CDR3 amino acids: CASSLGREQYF. The CDR3 region has the DNA TGCGCCAGCAGCTTGGGGCGGGAGCAGTACTTC.

In this sample, this clonotype turned up many times. This chain connects TRBV2 to TRBJ2-4; 9 nucleotides align to TRBD1. The CDR3 is 13 residues long. The ends lost 7 bases at V and 4 bases at J; junction bases unmatched: 2. Germline lookup yields CDR1 SNHLY and CDR2 FYNNEI. The CDR3, as DNA: TGTGCCAGCATGGGGACAGGGAAAAACATTCAGTACTTC. As protein: CASMGTGKNIQYF.

This clonotype was picked up a small number of times. The chain combines TRBV5-1 with TRBJ2-6, with 8 bases that match TRBD1. V shed 0 bases, J shed 0 bases, and the junction held 2 bases outside the gene matches. Germline V gene lookup returns CDR1 SGHRS and CDR2 YFSETQ. The CDR3 loop spans 17 amino acids. The CDR3 DNA follows: TGCGCCAGCAGCTTGGCAGGGGGCCCCTCTGGGGCCAACGTCCTGACTTTC. Protein: CASSLAGGPSGANVLTF. Combining the CDR3 with reference TRBV5-1 and TRBJ2-6 gives the whole variable domain KAGVTQTPRYLIKTRGQQVTLSCSPISGHRSVSWYQQTPGQGLQFLFEYFSETQRNKGNFPGRFSGRQFSNSRSEMNVSTLELGDSALYLCASSLAGGPSGANVLTFGAGSRLTVL.

The chain is built from TRBV7-8 and TRBJ2-1; tentative D call: TRBD2 (6 bases). V was trimmed by 2 bases and J by 6 bases, leaving 14 bases between them. Germline CDR1 SGHVS, CDR2 FQNEAQ. The CDR3 totals 15 residues. In DNA, the CDR3 is TGTGCCAGCAGCTTACGACGACTAGTCGGCAATGAGCAGTTCTTC. It specifies CASSLRRLVGNEQFF. Based on the CDR3 plus reference TRBV7-8 and TRBJ2-1, the full variable domain is GAGVSQSPRYKVAKRGQDVALRCDPISGHVSLFWYQQALGQGPEFLTYFQNEAQLDKSGLPSDRFFAERPEGSVSTLKIQRTQQEDSAVYLCASSLRRLVGNEQFFGPGTRLTVL.

This clonotype showed up just a few times. V is TRBV20-1 and J is TRBJ1-2; TRBD1 might be the D (6 bases). V dropped 4 bases and J dropped 1 base, with 10 bases sitting between them. This CDR3 contains 13 residues. Germline lookup yields CDR1 DFQATT and CDR2 SNEGSKA (reference sequence). CDR3 nucleotide sequence: TGCAGTGCTAAGGGGGGGGATAACTATGGCTACACCTTC. Its protein product is CSAKGGDNYGYTF.

This clonotype was recorded many times. V is TRBV6-2 or TRBV6-3 and J is TRBJ2-7; the D is unclear. The CDR3 has 12 amino acids. Germline assignment: CDR1 MNHEY and CDR2 SVGEGT. V shed 3 bases and J shed 4 bases, with 7 bases lying between them. CDR3 region: CASSYDGYEQYF. The CDR3 DNA reads as TGTGCCAGCAGTTATGACGGATACGAGCAGTACTTC.

This clonotype was observed a few times. The chain uses TRBV29-1 and TRBJ2-1; TRBD2 matches at 7 bases. Trimming removed 1 base from V and 9 bases from J; junction bases left unmatched: 12. From germline, CDR1 is SQVTM and CDR2 ANQGSEA. This CDR3 spans 15 amino acids. CDR3 loop: CSVEGAGLTIGEQFF. CDR3 coding DNA: TGCAGCGTTGAAGGAGCGGGACTTACAATCGGTGAGCAGTTCTTC.